These T cell receptor beta chains were read from a single sample in a study of post-analysis software for immune sequencing data. One entry per CDR3 protein, called by TCRdb with MiXCR from the PCR reads. The sample shows fewer than 550,000 distinct CDR3 sequences, approximately 31% of them seen only once. The specimen sequenced was blood. The receptors derive from a girl under 18 with multiple sclerosis. Each CDR3 is given with its conserved first and last residue. The order of the fields is V gene, clone size, J gene, D gene, CDR3 DNA, CDR3 protein. A D gene is named only where the DNA matches it firmly. Expanded clones are given a class, and other clones once, few, many or no size at all.

TRBV2	few	TRBJ2-7	TRBD2	TGTGCCAGCAGTGAGCGGGGGGGCTACGAGCAGTACTTC	CASSERGGYEQYF
TRBV28	-	TRBJ2-1	TRBD2	TGTGCCAGCATCCTCAATGGGAGGGGTTACAATGAGCAGTTCTTC	CASILNGRGYNEQFF
TRBV7-2	-	TRBJ1-6	-	TGTGCCAGCAGCTTAGAGGCAGGGATTAATTCACCCCTCCACTTT	CASSLEAGINSPLHF
TRBV3-1	-	TRBJ2-1	-	TGTGCCAGCAGCCAAAATAATGGGGAGCAGTTCTTC	CASSQNNGEQFF
TRBV12-3/TRBV12-4	few	TRBJ1-6	TRBD1	TGTGCCAGCAGTTTGATGCAGGGGGCAATTAATTCACCCCTCCACTTT	CASSLMQGAINSPLHF
TRBV20-1	few	TRBJ1-4	-	TGCAGTGCTAGAGACCGGTCTACTGAAAAACTGTTTTTT	CSARDRSTEKLFF
TRBV7-2	-	TRBJ2-1	TRBD2	TGTGCCAGCAGCTTAGGGGGGGGGTGGCAGTTCTTC	CASSLGGGWQFF
TRBV19	few	TRBJ2-3	-	TGTGCCAGTAGTATAACCCTCGGACCAGATACGCAGTATTTT	CASSITLGPDTQYF
TRBV20-1	-	TRBJ1-1	-	TGCAGTGCTACGCCCCCCCCCGGGTTGAACACTGAAGCTTTCTTT	CSATPPPGLNTEAFF
TRBV3-1	once	TRBJ2-7	-	TGTGCCAGCAGCCAAGGACGGGGGCGGGAGCAGTACTTC	CASSQGRGREQYF
TRBV3-1	few	TRBJ2-3	-	TGTGCCAGCAGCCAAGAAATCCGCACAGATACGCAGTATTTT	CASSQEIRTDTQYF
TRBV7-9	-	TRBJ1-1	-	TGTGCCAGCAGCCCAGGACAGCTTGAAGCTTTCTTT	CASSPGQLEAFF
TRBV6-5	-	TRBJ1-5	TRBD1	TGTGCCAGCAGTTACGGCCGGGACAGTTCGACTAGTCAGCCCCAGCATTTT	CASSYGRDSSTSQPQHF
TRBV2	-	TRBJ1-1	-	TGTGCCAGCAGTGAATTGGGGGCCCTGAACACTGAAGCTTTCTTT	CASSELGALNTEAFF
TRBV20-1	-	TRBJ1-2	-	TGCAGTGCCCCACCACAGGGAGACTATGGCTACACCTTC	CSAPPQGDYGYTF
TRBV5-4	-	TRBJ2-7	TRBD2	TGTGCCAGCAGCTGGGGGGGACTAGCTAGATCCTACGAGCAGTACTTC	CASSWGGLARSYEQYF
TRBV3-1	-	TRBJ1-2	TRBD1	TGTGCCAGCAGCCAAGGCTCACCACAGGGGAACTATGGCTACACCTTC	CASSQGSPQGNYGYTF
TRBV5-1	few	TRBJ2-1	TRBD2	TGCGCCAGCAGCTTGAGTAGCGGGGCACTCAATGAGCAGTTCTTC	CASSLSSGALNEQFF
TRBV6-5	few	TRBJ1-1	TRBD1	TGTGCCAGCAGGTTACAGGGGGAAACTGAAGCTTTCTTT	CASRLQGETEAFF
TRBV5-1	-	TRBJ2-7	-	TGCGCCAGCAGCTTGGCTGGAGGGATCGACGAGCAGTACTTC	CASSLAGGIDEQYF
TRBV10-1	few	TRBJ1-5	-	TGCGCCAGCGCGTCGGACCCGAATCAGCCCCAGCATTTT	CASASDPNQPQHF
TRBV19	-	TRBJ1-5	-	TGTGCCAGTAGTATGCGTAGGGGCAATCAGCCCCAGCATTTT	CASSMRRGNQPQHF
TRBV5-6	-	TRBJ1-2	-	TGTGCCAGCAGCTTGGTTTCTTTGAGGCCCTATAGCTACACCTTC	CASSLVSLRPYSYTF
TRBV9	-	TRBJ1-2	-	TGTGCCAGCAGCGCCGGACGGCCAAACTATGGCTACACCTTC	CASSAGRPNYGYTF
TRBV12-3/TRBV12-4	few	TRBJ1-1	TRBD1	TGTGCCAGCAGTCCCACCGTTCAGGGGGCTGCGACTTTCTTT	CASSPTVQGAATFF
TRBV7-3	-	TRBJ2-5	-	TGTGCCAGCAGCTTAATAGGTGGAGGGGTGGAAACCCAGTACTTC	CASSLIGGGVETQYF
TRBV7-3	few	TRBJ2-3	TRBD2	TGTGCCAGCAGCCTACTAGCGGGGGGCCTCACAGATACGCAGTATTTT	CASSLLAGGLTDTQYF
TRBV5-1	-	TRBJ2-1	TRBD2	TGCGCCAGCAGCTTGTCTAGCGGGGGACCCTACAATGAGCAGTTCTTC	CASSLSSGGPYNEQFF
TRBV6-7	-	TRBJ1-5	-	TGTGCCAGCAGTTACAAATTTACAGGGCCCAGTTCCTATAGCAATCAGCCCCAGCATTTT	CASSYKFTGPSSYSNQPQHF
TRBV7-6	-	TRBJ2-7	TRBD1	TGTGCCAGCAGCCCTACCAGACAGGGCCTCGCCGAGCAGTACTTC	CASSPTRQGLAEQYF
TRBV3-1	-	TRBJ2-5	-	TGTGCCAGCAGCCAACAGAACAGGGTGGAGACCCAGTACTTC	CASSQQNRVETQYF
TRBV29-1	many	TRBJ2-1	TRBD1	TGCAGCGTTGAAGGACAGGGGGGCGATGAGCAGTTCTTC	CSVEGQGGDEQFF
TRBV20-1	-	TRBJ1-2	-	TGCAGTGCTAGTGAGGGTGATCTATATGGCTACACCTTC	CSASEGDLYGYTF
TRBV15	many	TRBJ2-4	-	TGTGCCACCAGGCTAGGGGGGTGGGCCAAAAACATTCAGTACTTC	CATRLGGWAKNIQYF
TRBV29-1	-	TRBJ2-1	-	TGCAGCGTTGAAGTTACCCCGAGTTTTCAGCAGTTCTTC	CSVEVTPSFQQFF
TRBV3-1	-	TRBJ2-7	TRBD2	TGTGCCAGCAGCCAAAGGCTAGCGGCGTCCTACGAGCAGTACTTC	CASSQRLAASYEQYF
TRBV7-9	-	TRBJ2-3	-	TGTGCCAGCAGCTCCCGTGACGGGTCGGGTACGCAGTATTTT	CASSSRDGSGTQYF
TRBV5-1	few	TRBJ1-2	-	TGCGCCAGCAGCTTGCATTCCGGGGGGGGCCGTGGCTACACCTTC	CASSLHSGGGRGYTF
TRBV18	few	TRBJ2-7	-	TGTGCCAGCTCACCATCGCGGGACAGAATCTACGAGCAGTACTTC	CASSPSRDRIYEQYF
TRBV6-1	few	TRBJ2-7	-	TGTGCCAGCAGGGTATTGGGCGGCTCCTACGAGCAGTACTTC	CASRVLGGSYEQYF
TRBV24-1	-	TRBJ2-3	TRBD1	TGTGCCACCAGTGATCCGGGGACAGGGGGCACAGATACGCAGTATTTT	CATSDPGTGGTDTQYF
TRBV7-3	few	TRBJ2-7	TRBD1	TGTGCCAGCAGCCTACAGGGGTCCCACGAGCAGTACTTC	CASSLQGSHEQYF
TRBV11-2	-	TRBJ2-6	-	TGTGCCAGCAGACAACCGGGACGCAGTTCTGGGGCCAACGTCCTGACTTTC	CASRQPGRSSGANVLTF
TRBV11-2	-	TRBJ1-2	-	TGTGCCAGCAGCCGCTCGGGGGTAGGATATGGCTACACCTTC	CASSRSGVGYGYTF
TRBV7-2	few	TRBJ2-5	-	TGTGCCAGCAGCTTAAGGGGCCAGCTACAAGAGACCCAGTACTTC	CASSLRGQLQETQYF
TRBV4-2	-	TRBJ1-5	-	TGTGCCAGCAGCCAAGAGTGGGGGCACGAGGGCAATCAGCCCCAGCATTTT	CASSQEWGHEGNQPQHF
TRBV10-3	-	TRBJ2-2	-	TGTGCCATTTCCGACCCTCAGGGAACCGGGGAGCTGTTTTTT	CAISDPQGTGELFF
TRBV4-1	-	TRBJ2-4	TRBD2	TGCGCCAGCAGCCAGGGACTAGCGGTACAAATTCAGTACTTC	CASSQGLAVQIQYF
TRBV5-1	-	TRBJ2-4	-	TGCGCCAGCAGCTACGGGACCCTAAAGGACATTCAGTACTTC	CASSYGTLKDIQYF
TRBV6-5	-	TRBJ1-5	-	TGTGCCAGCAGTGAGGACAGATCCTATCAGCCCCAGCATTTT	CASSEDRSYQPQHF
TRBV20-1	many	TRBJ2-1	TRBD1	TGCAGTGCGAGCCTCAGGGGGCGGAGGGGCAATGAGCAGTTCTTC	CSASLRGRRGNEQFF
TRBV4-1	few	TRBJ1-5	-	TGCGCCAGCAGCCAGGGGGACCAGCCCCAGCATTTT	CASSQGDQPQHF
TRBV7-2	few	TRBJ2-5	TRBD2	TGTGCCAGCAGCGTCCTCTCTTTCCGGGACTACCAGCCGACCCAGTACTTC	CASSVLSFRDYQPTQYF
TRBV6-5	-	TRBJ2-1	TRBD1	TGTGCCAGCAGTTACAATCCTTCTTTGACAGGGGAAATTGATGAGCAGTTCTTC	CASSYNPSLTGEIDEQFF
TRBV27	few	TRBJ2-1	-	TGTGCCAGCAGTTTACAGGGAGGCTCCTACAATGAGCAGTTCTTC	CASSLQGGSYNEQFF
TRBV12-3/TRBV12-4	-	TRBJ1-2	-	TGTGCCAGCAGTCCGGGGGAATTGGCCGGCTACACCTTC	CASSPGELAGYTF
TRBV5-5	-	TRBJ1-1	-	TGTGCCAGCAGCCGAACGGGGATGGGTAACACTGAAGCTTTCTTT	CASSRTGMGNTEAFF
TRBV5-1	-	TRBJ2-1	TRBD1	TGCGCCAGCAGCCGTACCATACAGGGGGAGGAGAACAATGAGCAGTTCTTC	CASSRTIQGEENNEQFF